A single sample is the source of the 27 T cell receptor beta chains below, sequenced in a study of shared clonotypes between healthy human individuals. Sequencing used immunoSEQ multiplex PCR; TCRdb keeps in-frame clones, though not all of them. The sample holds over a million clones; roughly 96% are singletons and the top ten take roughly 1.2%. The specimen was naive CD4+ T cells sorted from blood. The sample's subset: CD45RA+ positively selected. The receptors originated from a man aged 30-40 years in good health.

This chain uses TRBV29-1 with TRBJ2-5, with D unclear. V was cut by 7 bases and J by 7 bases, with 13 bases left in between. Germline V gives CDR1 SQVTM, CDR2 ANQGSEA. The CDR3 loop spans 11 amino acids. The CDR3 nucleotides are TGCAGCGGCGCCTGGGAATGGACCCAGTACTTC. Translating it yields CSGAWEWTQYF.

CDR3 in DNA: TGTGCCAGCAGCCTTGGACAGGAGAGCGAGCAGTACTTC. Protein: CASSLGQESEQYF. The rearrangement joins TRBV28 to TRBJ2-7; 7 bases match TRBD1. V shed 6 bases, J shed 6 bases, and the junction held 8 bases outside the gene matches. This CDR3 is 13 amino acids long. Germline V lookup: CDR1 MDHEN, CDR2 SYDVKM. Using reference TRBV28 and TRBJ2-7 for the parts outside the CDR3, the full variable domain is DVKVTQSSRYLVKRTGEKVFLECVQDMDHENMFWYRQDPGLGLRLIYFSYDVKMKEKGDIPEGYSVSREKKERFSLILESASTNQTSMYLCASSLGQESEQYFGPGTRLTVT.

This chain joins TRBV7-6 and TRBJ1-3, with unresolved D. Germline values: CDR1 SGHVS, CDR2 FNYEAQ. The germline V and J ends were trimmed by 5 bases and 0 bases, with 11 bases remaining between them. The CDR3 runs 15 residues. The chain's CDR3 is CASSRTVLSGNTIYF. CDR3 nucleotides: TGTGCCAGCAGCCGGACCGTCCTCTCTGGAAACACCATATATTTT. The full variable domain, its missing parts supplied by reference TRBV7-6 and TRBJ1-3, is GAGVSQSPRYKVTKRGQDVALRCDPISGHVSLYWYRQALGQGPEFLTYFNYEAQQDKSGLPNDRFSAERPEGSISTLTIQRTEQRDSAMYRCASSRTVLSGNTIYFGEGSWLTVV.

The chain couples TRBV13 to TRBJ1-4, with TRBD1 as a possible D gene (6 bases). V was clipped by 5 bases and J by 7 bases, with 23 bases between them. Germline V gene data show CDR1 as PRHDT and CDR2 as FYEKMQ (reference sequence). CDR3 length: 17 residues. This CDR3 reads CASSQKTGGTGTEKLFF. CDR3 DNA: TGTGCCAGCAGCCAAAAAACGGGGGGCACAGGCACTGAAAAACTGTTTTTT. Drawing the rest from reference TRBV13 and TRBJ1-4, the complete variable domain is AAGVIQSPRHLIKEKRETATLKCYPIPRHDTVYWYQQGPGQDPQFLISFYEKMQSDKGSIPDRFSAQQFSDYHSELNMSSLELGDSALYFCASSQKTGGTGTEKLFFGSGTQLSVL.

The V and J genes are TRBV19 and TRBJ1-5; D gene unclear. Germline loops: CDR1 LNHDA, CDR2 SQIVND (reference sequence). The V end lost 2 bases, the J end lost 5 bases, and 10 bases lay between the germline ends. The CDR3 spans 14 residues. The DNA of the CDR3 is TGTGCCAGTAGTATAATACAGTTTGATCAGCCCCAGCATTTT. It translates to CASSIIQFDQPQHF. The full variable domain, completed using reference TRBV19 and TRBJ1-5, is DGGITQSPKYLFRKEGQNVTLSCEQNLNHDAMYWYRQDPGQGLRLIYYSQIVNDFQKGDIAEGYSVSREKKESFPLTVTSAQKNPTAFYLCASSIIQFDQPQHFGDGTRLSIL.

The CDR3 here is CATRRLAGNTGELFF. The CDR3 DNA reads TGTGCCACCAGGAGACTAGCGGGGAACACCGGGGAGCTGTTTTTT. The chain recombines TRBV15 with TRBJ2-2, with 10 bases identical to TRBD2. This CDR3 comprises 15 residues. Germline V gene sequence: CDR1 LNHNV, CDR2 YYDKDF (reference sequence). V shed 6 bases and J 1 base; nucleotides not matched to a gene: 2.

With regard to this clone: The sample holds other DNA sequences that translate to the same CDR3. The chain combines TRBV5-1 with TRBJ2-5; D is possibly TRBD2 (6 bases). The germline CDR1 and CDR2 sequences are SGHRS and YFSETQ. The CDR3 contains 13 residues. The V end was cut by 0 bases, the J end by 5 bases, with 8 bases between. CDR3 bases: TGCGCCAGCAGCTTGGGGAGGGGTGAGACCCAGTACTTC. Its protein product is CASSLGRGETQYF.

The chain carries TRBV7-2 and TRBJ2-7; TRBD1 agrees at 9 bases. V gave up 5 bases and J gave up 4 bases; unmatched junction bases: 12. CDR3 length: 16 amino acids. The germline V gene has CDR1 SGHTA and CDR2 FQGNSA. CDR3 sequence (DNA): TGTGCCAGCAGCCCCCGAAGGACAGGGGAACGATACGAGCAGTACTTC. Translation: CASSPRRTGERYEQYF.

The chain has TRBV5-1 and TRBJ2-2; D remains ambiguous. The germline gives CDR1 SGHRS, CDR2 YFSETQ. Trimming stripped 1 base from V and 0 bases from J, with 13 bases between. The CDR3 covers 17 residues. DNA for the CDR3: TGCGCCAGCAGCTTGAAGGGCAAAACCCCGAACACCGGGGAGCTGTTTTTT. This codes for CASSLKGKTPNTGELFF.

The chain recombines TRBV5-5 with TRBJ1-2, with no clear D. Trimming took 0 bases from V and 4 from J, leaving 13 bases between them. Germline CDR1 and CDR2: SGHKS and YYEKEE (reference sequence). The CDR3 contains 15 residues. Here the CDR3 DNA reads TGTGCCAGCAGCTTGGCCGCAGGCCTGCCCTATGGCTACACCTTC. It encodes CASSLAAGLPYGYTF.

This chain joins TRBV5-4 and TRBJ2-7; D is possibly TRBD2 (6 bases). Germline V gene sequence: CDR1 SGHNT, CDR2 YYREEE (reference sequence). V was shortened by 3 bases and J by 6 bases, with 16 bases between the two germline ends. This CDR3 comprises 14 residues. CDR3 bases: TGTGCCAGCAGCTGGAATTTGGGGGGTGGCGAGCAGTACTTC. This translates into CASSWNLGGGEQYF.

This sequence joins TRBV28 and TRBJ2-3, with TRBD1 identical over 8 bases. The CDR3 extends over 16 amino acids. Trimming cost V 5 bases and J 4 bases; bases outside gene matches: 11. The germline CDR1 and CDR2 sequences are MDHEN and SYDVKM. In DNA, the CDR3 is TGTGCCAGCAGTCTTACAGGGGGAGAAGGGTCAGATACGCAGTATTTT. Translating gives CASSLTGGEGSDTQYF.

The genes are TRBV5-1 and TRBJ2-3; D gene uncertain. This CDR3 has 14 residues. Germline CDR1 SGHRS, CDR2 YFSETQ. The ends were cut back, 0 bases at V and 4 bases at J, with 9 bases in the middle. The CDR3 spells CASSLEVFADTQYF. The CDR3 region has the DNA TGCGCCAGCAGCTTGGAGGTGTTCGCAGATACGCAGTATTTT.

The chain couples TRBV5-1 to TRBJ1-3; D ambiguous. CDR1 is SGHRS and CDR2 is YFSETQ in the germline V gene. The germline V and J ends were trimmed by 1 base and 0 bases, with 11 bases remaining between them. The CDR3 totals 16 residues. CDR3 in amino acids: CASSLSPVDSGNTIYF. CDR3 in DNA: TGCGCCAGCAGCTTGAGTCCGGTCGACTCTGGAAACACCATATATTTT.

The V gene is TRBV19, the J gene TRBJ1-5, with D possibly TRBD1 on 5 matching bases. This CDR3 spans 18 amino acids. Germline CDR1 LNHDA, CDR2 SQIVND (reference sequence). V was cut by 1 base and J by 3 bases, with 19 bases left in between. In nucleotides, the CDR3 is TGTGCCAGTAGTATAGGAGCCCGTCGGGGCACTGACAATCAGCCCCAGCATTTT. Translated: CASSIGARRGTDNQPQHF. Variable domain in full (rest from reference TRBV19 and TRBJ1-5): DGGITQSPKYLFRKEGQNVTLSCEQNLNHDAMYWYRQDPGQGLRLIYYSQIVNDFQKGDIAEGYSVSREKKESFPLTVTSAQKNPTAFYLCASSIGARRGTDNQPQHFGDGTRLSIL.

The V call is TRBV7-9, the J call TRBJ2-1; D is unresolved. Germline CDR1 reads SEHNR; CDR2 reads FQNEAQ (reference sequence). The CDR3 has 16 amino acids. V was shortened by 5 bases and J by 4 bases, with 18 bases between the two germline ends. CDR3 DNA sequence: TGTGCCAGCAGCCGGGTTAGGAGCGACCTATACAATGAGCAGTTCTTC. It translates to CASSRVRSDLYNEQFF.

This clone has a single count. The V gene is TRBV29-1, the J gene TRBJ1-2, with D perhaps matching TRBD1 (6 bases). V lost 7 bases to trimming and J lost 3 bases, with 15 bases between them. CDR1 and CDR2 (germline): SQVTM, ANQGSEA. The CDR3 consists of 13 residues. Here the CDR3 reads CSAGVTGYYGYTF. Written as DNA, the CDR3 is TGCAGCGCAGGGGTCACGGGGTACTATGGCTACACCTTC.

The V gene is TRBV27, the J gene TRBJ2-5; D may be TRBD2 (6 bases). There are 14 residues in the CDR3. CDR1 is MNHEY and CDR2 is SMNVEV in the germline V gene (reference sequence). V was trimmed by 8 bases and J by 2 bases, leaving 15 bases between them. CDR3 DNA: TGTGCCAGCCGTCGGGTTGGGAGGCAAGAGACCCAGTACTTC. Amino acid sequence: CASRRVGRQETQYF.

V and J are TRBV6-6 and TRBJ1-4, with TRBD1 as a possible D gene (5 bases). V shed 0 bases and J shed 7 bases, with 15 bases lying between them. This CDR3 contains 16 residues. The germline V gene has CDR1 MNHNY and CDR2 SVGAGI (reference sequence). The DNA of the CDR3 is TGTGCCAGCAGTTACTCGGGGCAGGGTGAGAGTGAAAAACTGTTTTTT. Protein sequence: CASSYSGQGESEKLFF.

The rearrangement joins TRBV7-2 to TRBJ2-1; the match to TRBD2 covers 9 bases. Trimming at V came to 0 bases and at J to 5 bases, leaving 5 bases not matched to a gene. Per germline, CDR1 SGHTA and CDR2 FQGNSA. This CDR3 has 16 residues. The DNA of the CDR3 is TGTGCCAGCAGCTTAGCGTGGAAGCGGGAGGACAATGAGCAGTTCTTC. It is translated as CASSLAWKREDNEQFF.

The J gene is TRBJ2-7, the V gene TRBV19; 8 nucleotides align to TRBD1. The CDR3 runs 14 residues. The junction had 5 bases not matched to a gene; V was cut back by 6 bases and J by 1 base. Germline V lookup: CDR1 LNHDA, CDR2 SQIVND (reference sequence). CDR3 region: CASSSGTGSYEQYF. The CDR3 nucleotides are TGTGCCAGTAGCTCCGGGACAGGATCCTACGAGCAGTACTTC.

J is TRBJ2-2 and V is TRBV19; 10 bases fit TRBD2. The CDR3 contains 18 residues. Germline lookup yields CDR1 LNHDA and CDR2 SQIVND (reference sequence). The trim removed 8 bases at V and 0 bases at J, leaving 12 bases unmatched. CDR3 in DNA: TGTGCCAGTGGCAGATCAAGCGGGAGGGCCGCGAACACCGGGGAGCTGTTTTTT. As protein: CASGRSSGRAANTGELFF. The full variable domain, completed using reference TRBV19 and TRBJ2-2, is DGGITQSPKYLFRKEGQNVTLSCEQNLNHDAMYWYRQDPGQGLRLIYYSQIVNDFQKGDIAEGYSVSREKKESFPLTVTSAQKNPTAFYLCASGRSSGRAANTGELFFGEGSRLTVL.

The rearrangement uses TRBV16 and TRBJ2-7, with 7 nucleotides matching TRBD2. The CDR3 is 17 amino acids. Germline V gene data show CDR1 as KGHSY and CDR2 as FQNENV. The J segment lost 4 bases and the V segment lost 3 bases, leaving 15 bases of the junction unmatched. CDR3 protein: CASSQTVGRERLYEQYF. The CDR3 bases are TGTGCCAGCAGCCAGACGGTAGGGCGGGAGAGGTTATACGAGCAGTACTTC.

The V and J genes are TRBV2 and TRBJ2-1, with 13 bases fitting TRBD2. Germline V CDR1 and CDR2: SNHLY, FYNNEI. Trimming at V came to 4 bases and at J to 9 bases, leaving 6 bases not matched to a gene. CDR3 length equals 15 residues. The CDR3 reads CASSGEGLAGSEQFF. The CDR3 DNA is TGTGCCAGCAGTGGAGAGGGACTAGCGGGGTCTGAGCAGTTCTTC.

This chain connects TRBV27 to TRBJ2-5; D possibly matches TRBD1 or TRBD2 (5 bases each). This CDR3 has 14 residues. Germline lookup yields CDR1 MNHEY and CDR2 SMNVEV (reference sequence). V lost 6 bases, J lost 4 bases, and 15 bases lay in between. The chain's CDR3 is CASRSGTLSETQYF. CDR3 coding DNA: TGTGCCAGCAGATCCGGGACGTTATCAGAGACCCAGTACTTC.

This chain uses TRBV5-1 with TRBJ2-7; tentatively, D is TRBD1 (6 bases). This CDR3 has 15 residues. Germline values: CDR1 SGHRS, CDR2 YFSETQ. Deletions cut 4 bases from V and 1 base from J, with 15 bases between. This chain's CDR3 is CASSPAGTLSYEQYF. The CDR3 nucleotides are TGCGCCAGCAGCCCAGCCGGGACACTTTCCTACGAGCAGTACTTC.

The J gene is TRBJ1-1, the V gene TRBV2; D is uncertain. Germline CDR1 and CDR2: SNHLY and FYNNEI. The CDR3 extends over 14 amino acids. Trimming pared 4 bases from V and 2 bases from J, leaving 11 bases between. The DNA of the CDR3 is TGTGCCAGCAGTGCAAGGGCCATCAACACTGAAGCTTTCTTT. Protein sequence: CASSARAINTEAFF.